This entry is about one TCR beta chain. The CDR3 totals 15 residues. Looked up from germline, CDR1 is DFQATT and CDR2 is SNEGSKA (reference sequence). The V gene lost 0 bases and the J gene lost 4 bases, with 13 bases spanning the gap. Random hexamers were used to reverse transcribe roughly 0.45 to 1 ug of RNA. TCRdb reprocessed the immunoSEQ multiplex PCR reads with MiXCR, giving one entry per CDR3 protein. Among roughly 200,000 distinct CDR3 sequences listed, 85% to 95% were seen once. The sample is drawn from a study of CD8 T cells in Susac syndrome. The sample was CD4+ T cells from PBMCs. This clonotype was sampled from a human donor in good health. The chain recombines TRBV20-1 with TRBJ1-5; D remains ambiguous. The CDR3 DNA follows: TGCAGTGCTAGAGATTTGGGAGGGATTAATCAGCCCCAGCATTTT. As protein: CSARDLGGINQPQHF.